Listed here are 30 T cell receptor beta chains from one sample, sequenced in a study of cytomegalovirus exposure and HLA in healthy donors (dated by TCRdb to 2017 to 2019). Library creation used the immunoSEQ multiplex PCR assay. For the multiplex PCR, a mixture combining 60 forward primers for TCR Vbeta segments and 13 reverse primers for TCR Jbeta segments was used. This immuneACCESS table, as held by TCRdb, lists in-frame sequences with V and J called but not all clones. Of the missing ones, under half trace to an unresolved V gene in checked studies; the others have no known cause. This sample lists about 80,000 clones; roughly 80% were detected once. The top ten clones comprise about an eighth of the sample. Sequencing was done on a sample of PBMCs. The receptors were gathered from a human donor in good health.

For the CDR3, the DNA is TGTGCCACCAGTATCTACAGGGGGGGCTACGAGCAGTACTTC. Residues: CATSIYRGGYEQYF. The gene calls are TRBV15 and TRBJ2-7, with a tentative D call TRBD1 (8 bases). Trimming cost V 6 bases and J 3 bases, with 15 bases left between them. CDR3 size: 14 residues. Germline values: CDR1 LNHNV, CDR2 YYDKDF (reference sequence).

The V call is TRBV4-1, the J call TRBJ2-7; D is possibly TRBD1 (6 bases). This CDR3 comprises 14 residues. Germline-derived CDR1 and CDR2 are MGHRA and YSYEKL. Trimming took off 1 base at V and 2 bases at J, with 9 bases between the two ends. This CDR3 is CASSQVQGTYEQYF. The CDR3 coding sequence is TGCGCCAGCAGCCAAGTACAGGGTACCTACGAGCAGTACTTC.

A single count supports this clone. This chain connects TRBV25-1 to TRBJ2-7; 9 bases fit TRBD2. Unmatched junction bases numbered 9, after V lost 5 bases and J lost 4 bases. This CDR3 region has 15 residues. Germline-derived CDR1 and CDR2 are MGHDK and SYGVNS. The CDR3 nucleotides are TGTGCCAGCAGTCAGGGGGTAGCGGGGGAGTACGAGCAGTACTTC. This codes for CASSQGVAGEYEQYF.

This clone was counted only a few times. The CDR3 loop reads CASSFLQGEQYF. As DNA, the CDR3 is TGTGCCAGCAGTTTCCTACAGGGGGAGCAGTACTTC. V and J are TRBV5-6 and TRBJ2-7; TRBD1 matches 7 bases. J was trimmed by 7 bases and V by 5 bases; bases with no gene match: 6. The CDR3 length is 12 residues. Germline CDR1 and CDR2: SGHDT and YYEEEE.

The chain couples TRBV19 to TRBJ1-5; maybe TRBD1 (5 bases). This CDR3 is built from 14 residues. Germline CDR1 reads LNHDA; CDR2 reads SQIVND (reference sequence). The germline V and J ends were trimmed by 7 bases and 6 bases, with 16 bases remaining between them. The CDR3 DNA reads TGTGCCAGTAAAACAGGTGGGGGACTTCAGCCCCAGCATTTT. It translates to CASKTGGGLQPQHF.

V usage is TRBV5-1 and J usage is TRBJ2-1; no reliable D call. The CDR3 is 13 amino acids. Germline V gene data show CDR1 as SGHRS and CDR2 as YFSETQ. Deletions cut 0 bases from V and 8 bases from J, with 9 bases between. The CDR3, as DNA: TGCGCCAGCAGCTTGGACTCCCCCCATGAGCAGTTCTTC. This codes for CASSLDSPHEQFF.

The gene calls are TRBV5-1 and TRBJ1-5; TRBD1 aligns across 9 bases. The CDR3 is 14 residues long. Germline V gene lookup returns CDR1 SGHRS and CDR2 YFSETQ. V lost 4 bases, J lost 5 bases, and 4 bases stayed unmatched. The CDR3 reads CASSRGQGDQPQHF. The CDR3, as DNA: TGCGCCAGCAGCCGGGGACAGGGAGATCAGCCCCAGCATTTT. The complete variable domain, with remaining parts taken from reference TRBV5-1 and TRBJ1-5, reads KAGVTQTPRYLIKTRGQQVTLSCSPISGHRSVSWYQQTPGQGLQFLFEYFSETQRNKGNFPGRFSGRQFSNSRSEMNVSTLELGDSALYLCASSRGQGDQPQHFGDGTRLSIL.

This chain links TRBV5-4 with TRBJ2-7; TRBD2 matches at 11 bases. The germline V gene has CDR1 SGHNT and CDR2 YYREEE (reference sequence). This CDR3 spans 15 amino acids. Trimming removed 5 bases from V and 2 bases from J; junction bases left unmatched: 6. CDR3 coding DNA: TGTGCCAGCAGTCCCGGGACTAGCGGCCCCTACGAGCAGTACTTC. Translated, it gives CASSPGTSGPYEQYF.

This clone occurred once. The chain recombines TRBV19 with TRBJ1-1; D remains ambiguous. Trimming took 3 bases from V and 3 from J, leaving 5 bases between them. This CDR3 is 12 amino acids long. The germline V gene encodes CDR1 LNHDA and CDR2 SQIVND (reference sequence). CDR3 in amino acids: CASSMPDTEAFF. CDR3 bases: TGTGCCAGTAGTATGCCAGACACTGAAGCTTTCTTT. Looking up the rest from reference TRBV19 and TRBJ1-1 gives the full variable domain: DGGITQSPKYLFRKEGQNVTLSCEQNLNHDAMYWYRQDPGQGLRLIYYSQIVNDFQKGDIAEGYSVSREKKESFPLTVTSAQKNPTAFYLCASSMPDTEAFFGQGTRLTVV.

This sequence joins TRBV2 and TRBJ1-6; a possible D gene is TRBD1 (6 bases). Trimming took 3 bases from V and 4 from J, leaving 10 bases between them. The CDR3 contains 15 residues. Germline values: CDR1 SNHLY, CDR2 FYNNEI. DNA of the CDR3: TGTGCCAGCAGTGAGGACAGCTCGTATAATTCACCCCTCCACTTT. It codes for CASSEDSSYNSPLHF.

In DNA, the CDR3 is TGTGCCAGCTCGACTAGGATGGGAGAGACCCAGTACTTC. Protein product: CASSTRMGETQYF. The chain joins TRBV2 to TRBJ2-5; D perhaps matches TRBD2 (6 bases). CDR1 and CDR2 from the germline V gene are SNHLY and FYNNEI. There are 13 residues in the CDR3. V was cut by 8 bases and J by 4 bases, with 14 bases left in between.

In nucleotides, the CDR3 is TGTGCCAGCAGCCTTCGTCCCTTGGGGGGGCAGGCAGATACGCAGTATTTT. The encoded protein is CASSLRPLGGQADTQYF. The J gene is TRBJ2-3, the V gene TRBV4-2; possible D gene TRBD2, 7 bases. V lost 4 bases and J lost 4, with 21 bases in between. Germline values: CDR1 LGHNA, CDR2 YNFKEQ. The CDR3 extends over 17 amino acids.

As concerns this clone: A junction end diverges from the germline sequence, so it may reflect a read error. The J gene is TRBJ1-2, the V gene TRBV9; a weak D match, TRBD1 (5 bases). There are 15 residues in the CDR3. Germline CDR1 and CDR2: SGDLS and YYNGEE. The CDR3 coding sequence is TGTGCCAGCAGCGATCTGGCAGGGAGGAACTATGGCTACCCCTTC. It translates to CASSDLAGRNYGYPF.

Note on this clone: The junction departs from germline at one end; a sequencing error may be responsible. The gene calls are TRBV7-2 and TRBJ2-4; D might be TRBD2 (5 bases). CDR3 size: 12 residues. Germline assignment: CDR1 SGHTA and CDR2 FQGNSA. The CDR3 sequence is CASSLAREIWDF. In DNA form, the CDR3 reads TGTGCCAGCAGCTTGGCGAGGGAAATCTGGGACTTC.

The chain combines TRBV6-4 with TRBJ1-6, with D unclear. The length of the CDR3 is 14 residues. Between the trimmed V and J ends, which lost 6 bases and 4 bases, there was a span of 10 bases. Germline CDR1 MRHNA, CDR2 SNTAGT. In DNA, the CDR3 is TGTGCCAGCAGGGCAGAGGGATATAATTCACCCCTCCACTTT. Amino acids: CASRAEGYNSPLHF.

Here the CDR3 DNA reads TGTGCCAGCAGCTTATGGCGGGGGCTAAGCTCCTACAATGAGCAGTTCTTC. As protein: CASSLWRGLSSYNEQFF. The chain employs TRBV7-6 and TRBJ2-1, with D possibly TRBD2 on 7 matching bases. This CDR3 region has 17 residues. Trimming left V 2 bases short and J 0 bases short, with 14 bases between. In germline, CDR1 is SGHVS, CDR2 FNYEAQ.

The chain recombines TRBV2 with TRBJ1-1; D might be TRBD1 (5 bases). This CDR3 region has 14 residues. Germline V gives CDR1 SNHLY, CDR2 FYNNEI. V was pared by 4 bases and J by 6 bases, with 15 bases between. CDR3 sequence reads: CASSADITLAEAFF. CDR3 sequence (DNA): TGTGCCAGCAGTGCGGACATCACCCTCGCTGAAGCTTTCTTT. Drawing the rest from reference TRBV2 and TRBJ1-1, the complete variable domain is EPEVTQTPSHQVTQMGQEVILRCVPISNHLYFYWYRQILGQKVEFLVSFYNNEISEKSEIFDDQFSVERPDGSNFTLKIRSTKLEDSAMYFCASSADITLAEAFFGQGTRLTVV.

Regarding this clone: The sample carries other DNA sequences with the same CDR3. V gene TRBV19 combines with J gene TRBJ1-1; tentative D call: TRBD1 (6 bases). The germline V and J ends were trimmed by 7 bases and 3 bases, with 12 bases remaining between them. CDR3 length: 13 amino acids. CDR1 is LNHDA and CDR2 is SQIVND in the germline V gene (reference sequence). This chain's CDR3 is CASNRDGDTEAFF. In nucleotides, the CDR3 is TGTGCCAGTAACAGGGATGGGGACACTGAAGCTTTCTTT.

The chain has TRBV7-9 and TRBJ2-1, with TRBD1 identical over 9 bases. The germline gives CDR1 SEHNR, CDR2 FQNEAQ (reference sequence). CDR3 length: 16 amino acids. V dropped 1 base and J dropped 7; count of bases not matched to a gene: 8. CDR3 nucleotide sequence: TGTGCCAGCAGCTTAGGCCGGGACAGGGCGAGAAATGAGCAGTTCTTC. This codes for CASSLGRDRARNEQFF.

On this clone: Just one base apart from a much larger clone, this may be a read error. This sequence joins TRBV4-3 and TRBJ1-4, with 10 bases matching TRBD1. This CDR3 has 15 residues. Germline values: CDR1 LGHNA, CDR2 YSLEER. V trimming: 1 base; J trimming: 6 bases; junction bases outside the gene matches: 2. The CDR3 here is CASSQAGTGDEKLFF. CDR3 nucleotide sequence: TGCGCCAGCAGCCAAGCCGGGACAGGGGATGAAAAACTGTTTTTT.

This rearrangement joins TRBV5-1 to TRBJ2-5; 13 nucleotides align to TRBD2. CDR3 length: 17 amino acids. Germline loops: CDR1 SGHRS, CDR2 YFSETQ. The V gene end was trimmed by 4 bases and the J gene end by 2 bases; junction bases not matched to a gene: 8. The CDR3: CASSPGLAGDLQETQYF. The DNA of the CDR3 is TGCGCCAGCAGCCCAGGACTAGCGGGGGACCTACAAGAGACCCAGTACTTC. The full variable domain, completed using reference TRBV5-1 and TRBJ2-5, is KAGVTQTPRYLIKTRGQQVTLSCSPISGHRSVSWYQQTPGQGLQFLFEYFSETQRNKGNFPGRFSGRQFSNSRSEMNVSTLELGDSALYLCASSPGLAGDLQETQYFGPGTRLLVL.

This clone was picked up a small number of times. The V gene is TRBV12-5, the J gene TRBJ2-1; 7 bases match TRBD2. This CDR3 is 14 amino acids long. Trimming at V came to 4 bases and at J to 7 bases, leaving 7 bases not matched to a gene. The germline V gene has CDR1 LGHNT and CDR2 FRNRAP. CDR3 sequence: CASGYGVGGNEQFF. CDR3 coding DNA: TGTGCTAGTGGTTACGGGGTGGGAGGGAATGAGCAGTTCTTC. Supplemented by reference TRBV12-5 and TRBJ2-1, the full variable domain reads DARVTQTPRHKVTEMGQEVTMRCQPILGHNTVFWYRQTMMQGLELLAYFRNRAPLDDSGMPKDRFSAEMPDATLATLKIQPSEPRDSAVYFCASGYGVGGNEQFFGPGTRLTVL.

V and J are TRBV13 and TRBJ2-5; 8 positions agree with TRBD1. CDR1 PRHDT and CDR2 FYEKMQ come from the germline V gene (reference sequence). Trimming cost V 4 bases and J 5 bases; bases outside gene matches: 6. The CDR3 is 14 amino acids. The CDR3 sequence: CASSSRTGIETQYF. CDR3 nucleotide sequence: TGTGCCAGCAGCTCGAGGACAGGGATCGAGACCCAGTACTTC. Full variable domain (outside the CDR3, taken from reference TRBV13 and TRBJ2-5): AAGVIQSPRHLIKEKRETATLKCYPIPRHDTVYWYQQGPGQDPQFLISFYEKMQSDKGSIPDRFSAQQFSDYHSELNMSSLELGDSALYFCASSSRTGIETQYFGPGTRLLVL.

The V gene is TRBV27, the J gene TRBJ2-7; 8 positions match TRBD2. V lost 4 bases, J lost 2 bases, and 4 bases stayed unmatched. This CDR3 contains 14 residues. Germline V lookup: CDR1 MNHEY, CDR2 SMNVEV (reference sequence). The CDR3 spells CASSSRGGPYEQYF. The CDR3 bases are TGTGCCAGCAGTTCCCGGGGGGGTCCCTACGAGCAGTACTTC.

The chain recombines TRBV7-9 with TRBJ2-2; TRBD2 aligns across 7 bases. The CDR3 totals 16 residues. The germline V gene encodes CDR1 SEHNR and CDR2 FQNEAQ (reference sequence). The ends lost 7 bases at V and 1 base at J; junction bases unmatched: 9. The CDR3 sequence: CASINPPGGNTGELFF. The CDR3 DNA is TGTGCCAGCATCAATCCCCCGGGAGGGAACACCGGGGAGCTGTTTTTT.

This chain joins TRBV7-8 and TRBJ2-1; the match to TRBD2 covers 8 bases. There are 16 residues in the CDR3. Germline V gene data show CDR1 as SGHVS and CDR2 as FQNEAQ. With 2 bases clipped from V and 3 bases from J, the junction kept 6 bases outside the gene matches. CDR3 bases: TGTGCCAGCAGCTTACTTGGCGGGGGGCACTACAATGAGCAGTTCTTC. Translation gives CASSLLGGGHYNEQFF.

This clone showed up many times. The chain is built from TRBV6-1 and TRBJ1-5; perhaps TRBD1 as D (6 bases). V shed 1 base and J shed 6 bases, with 16 bases lying between them. Germline CDR1 is MNHNS and CDR2 is SASEGT. This CDR3 region has 16 residues. The CDR3 region is CASSEGLGGVGQPQHF. CDR3 bases: TGTGCCAGCAGTGAAGGTTTAGGGGGTGTTGGTCAGCCCCAGCATTTT.

This chain connects TRBV6-6 to TRBJ1-6, with TRBD1 identical over 7 bases. V shed 2 bases and J 12 bases; nucleotides not matched to a gene: 13. The CDR3 has 16 amino acids. Germline V gene lookup returns CDR1 MNHNY and CDR2 SVGAGI (reference sequence). The CDR3 region is CASSYDRTGGSGPLHF. DNA for the CDR3: TGTGCCAGCAGTTACGATCGGACAGGCGGCTCAGGACCCCTCCACTTT.

This clone was picked up a small number of times. This rearrangement joins TRBV2 to TRBJ1-2, with a possible D match to TRBD1 (6 bases). Germline lookup yields CDR1 SNHLY and CDR2 FYNNEI. The V gene lost 3 bases and the J gene lost 4 bases, with 9 bases spanning the gap. The CDR3 covers 13 residues. The CDR3 reads CASSDSQGYGYTF. CDR3 DNA sequence: TGTGCCAGCAGTGACTCACAGGGCTATGGCTACACCTTC.

V usage is TRBV19 and J usage is TRBJ2-7; D is perhaps TRBD1 (6 bases). The V gene's germline CDR1 is LNHDA and CDR2 SQIVND (reference sequence). Trimming took 5 bases from V and 4 from J, leaving 9 bases between them. CDR3 length: 12 residues. The CDR3 is CASSSRGYEQYF. The CDR3 DNA reads TGTGCCAGTAGTTCCAGGGGTTACGAGCAGTACTTC.